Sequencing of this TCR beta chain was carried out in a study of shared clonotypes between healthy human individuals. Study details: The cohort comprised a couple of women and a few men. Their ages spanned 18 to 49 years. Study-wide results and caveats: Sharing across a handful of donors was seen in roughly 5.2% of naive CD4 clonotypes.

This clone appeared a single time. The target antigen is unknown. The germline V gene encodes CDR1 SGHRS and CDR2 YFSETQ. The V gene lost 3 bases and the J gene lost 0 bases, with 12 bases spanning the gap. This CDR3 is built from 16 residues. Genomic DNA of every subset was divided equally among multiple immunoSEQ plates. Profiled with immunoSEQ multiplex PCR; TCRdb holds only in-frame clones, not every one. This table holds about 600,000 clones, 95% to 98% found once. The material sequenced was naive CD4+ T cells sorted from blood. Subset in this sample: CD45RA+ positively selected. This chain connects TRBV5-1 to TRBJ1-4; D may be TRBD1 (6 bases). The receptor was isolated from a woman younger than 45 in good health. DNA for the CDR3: TGCGCCAGCAGCTCTGGACGACAGGCAACTAATGAAAAACTGTTTTTT. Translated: CASSSGRQATNEKLFF.